The 3 T cell receptor beta chains presented below share a single source sample, sequenced in a study of T cell responses to AZD1222 COVID-19 vaccine listed by TCRdb under 2021. What the time point label conveys for this sample: baseline before first vaccination. The sample's treatment or condition label, in plain terms: meningococcal conjugate vaccine given as trial control. The library was made by the immunoSEQ multiplex PCR assay. TCRdb provides this immuneACCESS table in a form limited to in-frame rearrangements. Some clones are lacking; in checked studies, under half of them reflect an unresolved V gene, and why the rest are absent is not known. Across this sample there are tens of thousands of clones, with around 88% seen only once. About a tenth of the sample is held by the ten biggest clonotypes. The source material was peripheral blood, sampled on day 0 of MenACWY control vaccination. These receptors were collected from an adult in good health.

The rearrangement uses TRBV20-1 and TRBJ1-4, with D hard to call. The V gene lost 3 bases and the J gene lost 4 bases, with 12 bases spanning the gap. The germline gives CDR1 DFQATT, CDR2 SNEGSKA (reference sequence). This CDR3 has 14 residues. CDR3: CSASVGTNNEKLFF. The CDR3 DNA follows: TGCAGTGCTAGTGTCGGCACTAATAATGAAAAACTGTTTTTT.

This chain uses TRBV7-2 with TRBJ2-7, with 7 bases identical to TRBD1. V lost 4 bases to trimming and J lost 2 bases; unmatched junction nucleotides: 8. There are 15 residues in the CDR3. From germline, CDR1 is SGHTA and CDR2 FQGNSA. The CDR3 DNA is TGTGCCAGCAGCTCTTCGGGACAGACCCCCTACGAGCAGTACTTC. It specifies CASSSSGQTPYEQYF. Drawing the rest from reference TRBV7-2 and TRBJ2-7, the complete variable domain is GAGVSQSPSNKVTEKGKDVELRCDPISGHTALYWYRQSLGQGLEFLIYFQGNSAPDKSGLPSDRFSAERTGGSVSTLTIQRTQQEDSAVYLCASSSSGQTPYEQYFGPGTRLTVT.

CDR3 in DNA: TGTGCCATCAGTGAAGGTTCAGGGGGCGCGACTAACTATGGCTACACCTTC. Its protein product is CAISEGSGGATNYGYTF. This sequence joins TRBV10-3 and TRBJ1-2, with 8 bases identical to TRBD1. The CDR3 totals 17 residues. Germline V lookup: CDR1 ENHRY, CDR2 SYGVKD. Trimming removed 3 bases from V and 0 bases from J; junction bases left unmatched: 9.